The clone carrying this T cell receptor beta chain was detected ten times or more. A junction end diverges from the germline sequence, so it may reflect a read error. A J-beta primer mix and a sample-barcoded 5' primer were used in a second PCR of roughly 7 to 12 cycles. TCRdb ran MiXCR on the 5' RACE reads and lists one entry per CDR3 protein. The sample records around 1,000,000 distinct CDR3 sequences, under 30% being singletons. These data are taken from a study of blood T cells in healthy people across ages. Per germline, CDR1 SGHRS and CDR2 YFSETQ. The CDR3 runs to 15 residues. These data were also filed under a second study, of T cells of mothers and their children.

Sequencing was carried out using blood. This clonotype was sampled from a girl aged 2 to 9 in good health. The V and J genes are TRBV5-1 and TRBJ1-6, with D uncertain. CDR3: CASSPGSSYNSPLHF. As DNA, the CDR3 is TGTGCCAGCAGCCCCGGGAGCTCCTATAATTCACCCCTCCACTTT. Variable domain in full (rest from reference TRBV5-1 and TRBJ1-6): KAGVTQTPRYLIKTRGQQVTLSCSPISGHRSVSWYQQTPGQGLQFLFEYFSETQRNKGNFPGRFSGRQFSNSRSEMNVSTLELGDSALYLCASSPGSSYNSPLHFGNGTRLTVT.